The clone carrying this T cell receptor beta chain was seen only a few times. The data originate from a study of T cells in Graves' hyperthyroidism and ophthalmopathy. Study in general: Upon initial diagnosis and before any treatment, peripheral blood was collected.

Amplification of TCR beta CDR3 regions was performed using RNA transcripts as template. Researchers ran a first-round RT-PCR on the TCR CDR3 using the HTBI primer set. TCRdb fed the multiplex PCR reads into MiXCR, producing one record per CDR3 protein. The sample includes approximately 300,000 distinct CDR3 sequences, approximately 15% seen only once; the top ten take over 45%. A Clinical Activity Score of at least 3, a NOSPECS grade of at least 4 and a duration under 3 months were recorded in the ophthalmopathy patients. Researchers barred patients who had uncontrolled infection, other autoimmune disease, pregnancy or lactation. V dropped 7 bases and J dropped 0 bases, with 9 bases sitting between them. The CDR3 contains 14 residues. The germline CDR1 and CDR2 sequences are LGHNT and FRNRAP.

The sample comprised blood. V usage is TRBV12-5 and J usage is TRBJ2-2; maybe TRBD1 (6 bases). The receptor comes from a woman aged 55-69 years with Graves' ophthalmopathy. In nucleotides, the CDR3 is TGTGCTAGTGTCCGGACAGCGAACACCGGGGAGCTGTTTTTT. The encoded protein is CASVRTANTGELFF.